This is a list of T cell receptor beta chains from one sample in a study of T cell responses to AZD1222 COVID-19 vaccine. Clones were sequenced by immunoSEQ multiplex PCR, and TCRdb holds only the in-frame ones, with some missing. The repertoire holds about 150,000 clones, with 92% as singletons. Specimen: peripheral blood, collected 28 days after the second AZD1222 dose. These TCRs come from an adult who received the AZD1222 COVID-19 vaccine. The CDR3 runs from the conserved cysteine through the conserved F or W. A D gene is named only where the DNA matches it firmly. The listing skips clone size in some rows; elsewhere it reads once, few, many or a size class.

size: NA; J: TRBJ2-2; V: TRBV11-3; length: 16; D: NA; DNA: TGTGCCAGCAGCTTGTACGGCAGGGAAGCAGCCGGGGAGCTGTTTTTT; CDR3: CASSLYGREAAGELFF
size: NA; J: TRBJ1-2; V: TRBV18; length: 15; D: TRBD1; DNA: TGTGCCAGCTCACGGGACAGGGAGGCTAACTATGGCTACACCTTC; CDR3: CASSRDREANYGYTF
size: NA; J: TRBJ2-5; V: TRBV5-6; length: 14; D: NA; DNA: TGTGCCAGCAGCTTGGGGCTGTCGCAAGAGACCCAGTACTTC; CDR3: CASSLGLSQETQYF
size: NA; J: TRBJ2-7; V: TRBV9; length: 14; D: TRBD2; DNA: TGTGCCAGCAGCGCAACTAGCGGCTCCTACGAGCAGTACTTC; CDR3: CASSATSGSYEQYF
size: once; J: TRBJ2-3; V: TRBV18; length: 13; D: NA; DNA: TGTGCCAGCTCACCGTTAGAGGGAGATACGCAGTATTTT; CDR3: CASSPLEGDTQYF
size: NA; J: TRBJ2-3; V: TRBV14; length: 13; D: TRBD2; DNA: TGTGCCAGCAGCCAGGGGACTAAAGATACGCAGTATTTT; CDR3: CASSQGTKDTQYF
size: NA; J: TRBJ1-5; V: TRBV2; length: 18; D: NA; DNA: TGTGCCAGCAGTGAAGCGCGACATCCCTATGAACCTAATCAGCCCCAGCATTTT; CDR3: CASSEARHPYEPNQPQHF
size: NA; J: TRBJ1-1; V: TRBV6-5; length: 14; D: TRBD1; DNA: TGTGCCAGCAGTCCAGGGGGCCCCGCCACTGAAGCTTTCTTT; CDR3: CASSPGGPATEAFF
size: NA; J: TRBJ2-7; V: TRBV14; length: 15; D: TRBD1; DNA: TGTGCCAGCAGTCGCTCGGGACAGGGGGCTTACGAGCAGTACTTC; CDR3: CASSRSGQGAYEQYF
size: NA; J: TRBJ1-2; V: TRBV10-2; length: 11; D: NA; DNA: TGCGCCAGCAGTTCCGGGACACGGAATACCTTC; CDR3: CASSSGTRNTF
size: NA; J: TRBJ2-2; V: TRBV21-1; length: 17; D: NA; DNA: TGTGCCAGCAGCCCCCCTAAGTGGGACAGGAACACCGGGGAGCTGTTTTTT; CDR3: CASSPPKWDRNTGELFF
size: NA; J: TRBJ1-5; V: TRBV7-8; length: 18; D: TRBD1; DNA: TGTGCCAGCAGTCCCCGACAGGGACCCCTCTATAGCAATCAGCCCCAGCATTTT; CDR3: CASSPRQGPLYSNQPQHF
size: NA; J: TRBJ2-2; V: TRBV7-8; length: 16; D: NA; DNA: TGTGCCAGCAGCTTAGTTGGGACGGGGGTCGGCGGGGAGCTGTTTTTT; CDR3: CASSLVGTGVGGELFF
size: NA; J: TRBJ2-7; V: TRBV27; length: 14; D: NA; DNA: TGTGCCAGCACAGAAACAGGGAGCTCCTACGAGCAGTACTTC; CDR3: CASTETGSSYEQYF
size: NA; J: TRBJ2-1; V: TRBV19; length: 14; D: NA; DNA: TGTGCCAGTAAGGAAGGGGCAGACTACAATGAGCAGTTCTTC; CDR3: CASKEGADYNEQFF
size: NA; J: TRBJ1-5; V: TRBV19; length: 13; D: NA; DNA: TGTGCCAGTAGTATTGGCGAAGAGCAGCCCCAGCATTTT; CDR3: CASSIGEEQPQHF